This TCR beta chain was identified in a study of early T cells in non-severe SARS-CoV-2 infection. About the study: RNA in bulk from unsorted whole blood was sequenced, and chains were unpaired.

This clonotype was observed many times. Its specificity is unknown. Overall study results and limits: Lookups in VDJdb leaned toward anti-spike CD8 responses and missed private and CD4 specificities.

The germline gives CDR1 SGHVS, CDR2 FNYEAQ. V lost 5 bases, J lost 4 bases, and 11 bases stayed unmatched. CDR3 length: 16 residues. Individual cDNA molecules received unique molecular identifiers during library preparation. TCRdb re-called the 5' RACE reads with MiXCR, one entry per CDR3 protein. Among roughly 58,000 distinct CDR3 sequences listed, about 12% were seen once. Sequenced material: whole blood. The sequence derives from an adult who was a healthcare worker with PCR-confirmed SARS-CoV-2 infection or an uninfected control (not recorded which). The chain links TRBV7-6 to TRBJ2-4, with 7 positions matching TRBD1. The CDR3 region is CASSPGQTLAKNIQYF. The CDR3 nucleotides are TGTGCCAGCAGCCCGGGACAGACCTTAGCAAAAAACATTCAGTACTTC.